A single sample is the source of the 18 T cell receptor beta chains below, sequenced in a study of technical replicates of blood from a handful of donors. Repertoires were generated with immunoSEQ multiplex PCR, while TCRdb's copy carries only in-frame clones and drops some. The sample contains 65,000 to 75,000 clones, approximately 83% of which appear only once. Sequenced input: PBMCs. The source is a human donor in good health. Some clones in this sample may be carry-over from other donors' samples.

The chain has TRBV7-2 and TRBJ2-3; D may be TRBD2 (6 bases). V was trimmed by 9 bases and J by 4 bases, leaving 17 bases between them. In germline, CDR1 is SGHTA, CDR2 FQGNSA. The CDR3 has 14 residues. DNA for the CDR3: TGTGCCAGTTCAATGGACTATACGGCAGATACGCAGTATTTT. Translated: CASSMDYTADTQYF. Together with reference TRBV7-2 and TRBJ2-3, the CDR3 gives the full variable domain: GAGVSQSPSNKVTEKGKDVELRCDPISGHTALYWYRQSLGQGLEFLIYFQGNSAPDKSGLPSDRFSAERTGGSVSTLTIQRTQQEDSAVYLCASSMDYTADTQYFGPGTRLTVL.

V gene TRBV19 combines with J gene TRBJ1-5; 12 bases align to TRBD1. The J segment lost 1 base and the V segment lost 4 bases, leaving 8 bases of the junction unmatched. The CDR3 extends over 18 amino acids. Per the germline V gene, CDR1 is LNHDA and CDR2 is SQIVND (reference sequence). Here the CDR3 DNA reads TGTGCCAGTAGTAGATTTGGGGACAGGGGGCAAAGCAATCAGCCCCAGCATTTT. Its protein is CASSRFGDRGQSNQPQHF.

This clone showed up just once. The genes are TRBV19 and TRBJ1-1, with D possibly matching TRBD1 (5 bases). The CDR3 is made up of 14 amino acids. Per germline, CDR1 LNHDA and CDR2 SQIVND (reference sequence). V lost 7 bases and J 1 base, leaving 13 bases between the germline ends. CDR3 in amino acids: CASTDGGTNTEAFF. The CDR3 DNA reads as TGTGCCAGTACGGACGGGGGAACGAACACTGAAGCTTTCTTT.

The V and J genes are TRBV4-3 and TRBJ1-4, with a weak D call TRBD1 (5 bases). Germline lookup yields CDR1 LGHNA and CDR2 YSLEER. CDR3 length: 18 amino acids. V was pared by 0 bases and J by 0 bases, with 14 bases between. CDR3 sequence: CASSQDLTGHATNEKLFF. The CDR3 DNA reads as TGCGCCAGCAGCCAAGATCTAACAGGACATGCAACTAATGAAAAACTGTTTTTT.

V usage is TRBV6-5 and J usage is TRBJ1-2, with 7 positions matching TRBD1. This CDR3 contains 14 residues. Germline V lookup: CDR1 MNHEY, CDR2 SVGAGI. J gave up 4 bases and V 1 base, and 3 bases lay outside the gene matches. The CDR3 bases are TGTGCCAGCAGTTACTATCAGGGGGGCTATGGCTACACCTTC. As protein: CASSYYQGGYGYTF.

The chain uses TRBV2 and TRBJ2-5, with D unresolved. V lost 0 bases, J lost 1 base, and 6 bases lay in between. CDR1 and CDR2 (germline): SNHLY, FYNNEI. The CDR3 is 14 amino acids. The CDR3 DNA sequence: TGTGCCAGCAGTGAAGCGGCCTCCCAAGAGACCCAGTACTTC. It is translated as CASSEAASQETQYF.

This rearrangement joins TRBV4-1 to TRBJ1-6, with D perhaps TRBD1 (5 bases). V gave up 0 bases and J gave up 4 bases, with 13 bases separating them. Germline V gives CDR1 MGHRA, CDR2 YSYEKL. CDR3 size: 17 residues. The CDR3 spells CASSQESQGLYNSPLHF. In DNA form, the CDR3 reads TGCGCCAGCAGCCAAGAATCCCAGGGACTGTATAATTCACCCCTCCACTTT.

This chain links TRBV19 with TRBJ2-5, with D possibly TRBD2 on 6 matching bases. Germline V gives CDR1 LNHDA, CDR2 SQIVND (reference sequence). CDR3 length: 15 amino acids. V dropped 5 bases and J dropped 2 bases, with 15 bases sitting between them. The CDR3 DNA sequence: TGTGCCAGTAGTCTTGACCCCGGGAGTCAAGAGACCCAGTACTTC. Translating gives CASSLDPGSQETQYF.

CDR3 protein: CASSLPQEQGDFGANVLTF. The CDR3 DNA reads as TGTGCCAGCAGCCTCCCCCAGGAACAGGGGGATTTTGGGGCCAACGTCCTGACTTTC. The genes are TRBV5-4 and TRBJ2-6, with TRBD1 identical over 8 bases. The CDR3 contains 19 residues. V dropped 4 bases and J dropped 3; count of bases not matched to a gene: 15. From germline, CDR1 is SGHNT and CDR2 YYREEE (reference sequence).

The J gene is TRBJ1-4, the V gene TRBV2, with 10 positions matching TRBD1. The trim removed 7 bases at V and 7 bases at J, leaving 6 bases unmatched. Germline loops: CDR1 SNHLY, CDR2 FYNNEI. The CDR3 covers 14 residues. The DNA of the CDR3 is TGTGCCAGCACGCGGGACAGGGGTGGTGAAAAACTGTTTTTT. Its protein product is CASTRDRGGEKLFF.

The CDR3 region is CASSKGLTISGNTIYF. CDR3 bases: TGTGCCAGTAGTAAAGGACTCACGATCTCTGGAAACACCATATATTTT. V usage is TRBV19 and J usage is TRBJ1-3; D uncertain. Germline-derived CDR1 and CDR2 are LNHDA and SQIVND (reference sequence). V dropped 4 bases and J dropped 0 bases, with 13 bases sitting between them. This CDR3 is 16 amino acids long.

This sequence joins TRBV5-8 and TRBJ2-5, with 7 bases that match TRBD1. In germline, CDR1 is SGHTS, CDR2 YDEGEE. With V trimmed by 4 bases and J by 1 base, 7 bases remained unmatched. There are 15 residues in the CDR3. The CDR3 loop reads CASSPGAGGQETQYF. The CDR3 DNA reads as TGTGCCAGCAGCCCTGGGGCAGGGGGCCAAGAGACCCAGTACTTC.

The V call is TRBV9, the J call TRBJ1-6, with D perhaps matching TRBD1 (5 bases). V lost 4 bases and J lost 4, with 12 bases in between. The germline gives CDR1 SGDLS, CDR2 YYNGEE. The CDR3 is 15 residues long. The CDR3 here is CASSSPGDYNSPLHF. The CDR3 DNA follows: TGTGCCAGCAGCTCCCCGGGGGATTATAATTCACCCCTCCACTTT.

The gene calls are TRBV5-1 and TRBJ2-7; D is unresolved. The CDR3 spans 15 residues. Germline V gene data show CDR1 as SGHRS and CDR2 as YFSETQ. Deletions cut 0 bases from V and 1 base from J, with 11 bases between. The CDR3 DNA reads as TGCGCCAGCAGCTTGGCCCCTAGTGAATCCTACGAGCAGTACTTC. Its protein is CASSLAPSESYEQYF.

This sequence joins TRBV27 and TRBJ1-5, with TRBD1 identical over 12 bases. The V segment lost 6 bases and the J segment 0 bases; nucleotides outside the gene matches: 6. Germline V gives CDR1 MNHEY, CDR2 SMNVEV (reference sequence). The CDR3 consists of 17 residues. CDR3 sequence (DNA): TGTGCCAGCAGAGCCGGGACAGGGGGCCTTAGCAATCAGCCCCAGCATTTT. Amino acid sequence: CASRAGTGGLSNQPQHF.

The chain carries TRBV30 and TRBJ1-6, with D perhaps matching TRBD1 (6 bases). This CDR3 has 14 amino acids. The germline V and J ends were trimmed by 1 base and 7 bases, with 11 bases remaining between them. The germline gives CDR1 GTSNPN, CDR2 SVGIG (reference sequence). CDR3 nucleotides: TGTGCCTGGAGTGCAGGGGTCGGGAATTCACCCCTCCACTTT. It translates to CAWSAGVGNSPLHF. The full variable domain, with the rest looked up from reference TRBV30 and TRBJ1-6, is SQTIHQWPATLVQPVGSPLSLECTVEGTSNPNLYWYRQAAGRGLQLLFYSVGIGQISSEVPQNLSASRPQDRQFILSSKKLLLSDSGFYLCAWSAGVGNSPLHFGNGTRLTVT.

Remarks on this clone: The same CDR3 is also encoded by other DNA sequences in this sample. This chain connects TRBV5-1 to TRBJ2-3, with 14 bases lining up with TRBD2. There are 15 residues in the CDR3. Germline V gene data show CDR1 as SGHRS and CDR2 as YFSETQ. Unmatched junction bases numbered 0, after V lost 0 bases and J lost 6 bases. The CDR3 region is CASSLGLAGGDTQYF. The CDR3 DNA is TGCGCCAGCAGCTTGGGACTAGCGGGGGGGGATACGCAGTATTTT.

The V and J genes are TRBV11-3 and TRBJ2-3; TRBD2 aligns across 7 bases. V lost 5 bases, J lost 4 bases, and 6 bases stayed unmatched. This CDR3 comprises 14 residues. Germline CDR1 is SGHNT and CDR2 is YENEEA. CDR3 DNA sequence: TGTGCCAGCAGCCGCGGACTAGGCTCAGATACGCAGTATTTT. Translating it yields CASSRGLGSDTQYF. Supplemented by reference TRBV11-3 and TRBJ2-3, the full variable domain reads EAGVVQSPRYKIIEKKQPVAFWCNPISGHNTLYWYLQNLGQGPELLIRYENEEAVDDSQLPKDRFSAERLKGVDSTLKIQPAELGDSAVYLCASSRGLGSDTQYFGPGTRLTVL.